A selection of T cell receptor beta chains follows, all from one sample in a study of regulatory T cells in long-lasting Graves disease. MiXCR, run by TCRdb on the multiplex PCR reads, gives a single entry per CDR3 protein. The data show under 450,000 distinct CDR3 sequences, with about 23% seen just once and about 27% held by the top ten. The specimen comprised peripheral blood mononuclear cells (PBMCs), sampled when the disease was refractory, from a patient treated with antithyroid drugs. The receptor set was obtained from a middle-aged woman with Graves disease. Both conserved end residues are part of each CDR3. A D gene is named only where the DNA matches it firmly. Clone size is not always given. Where it is, it says once, few, many or a class for expanded clones.

J gene: TRBJ2-3; clone size: NA; D gene: NA; V gene: TRBV20-1; CDR3 protein: CSARLIARDTQYF; CDR3 DNA: TGCAGTGCTAGGTTGATAGCGAGGGATACGCAGTATTTT
J gene: TRBJ1-1; clone size: NA; D gene: NA; V gene: TRBV3-1; CDR3 protein: CASSQSSSNTEAFF; CDR3 DNA: TGTGCCAGCAGCCAAAGTAGCTCGAACACTGAAGCTTTCTTT
J gene: TRBJ2-5; clone size: few; D gene: NA; V gene: TRBV7-3; CDR3 protein: CASSLFGPPGDRETQYF; CDR3 DNA: TGTGCCAGCAGCTTATTCGGTCCACCCGGGGATAGGGAGACCCAGTACTTC
J gene: TRBJ2-7; clone size: few; D gene: TRBD2; V gene: TRBV28; CDR3 protein: CAGSRGRDYNEQYF; CDR3 DNA: TGTGCCGGCAGTCGTGGCCGGGACTATAACGAGCAGTACTTC
J gene: TRBJ2-7; clone size: many; D gene: TRBD1; V gene: TRBV28; CDR3 protein: CAPRGRVFGYEQYF; CDR3 DNA: TGTGCCCCCAGGGGGCGGGTTTTTGGGTACGAGCAGTACTTC
J gene: TRBJ1-5; clone size: many; D gene: NA; V gene: TRBV28; CDR3 protein: CASRTVRGGNQPQHF; CDR3 DNA: TGTGCCAGCAGAACGGTCAGGGGAGGCAATCAGCCCCAGCATTTT
J gene: TRBJ2-3; clone size: many; D gene: TRBD1; V gene: TRBV29-1; CDR3 protein: CSVDGTGGPDTQYF; CDR3 DNA: TGCAGCGTTGATGGGACAGGGGGCCCAGATACGCAGTATTTT
J gene: TRBJ2-2; clone size: NA; D gene: TRBD1; V gene: TRBV7-3; CDR3 protein: CASSSTGGWTGELFF; CDR3 DNA: TGTGCCAGCAGCTCCACAGGGGGCTGGACCGGGGAGCTGTTTTTT
J gene: TRBJ2-3; clone size: NA; D gene: NA; V gene: TRBV11-2; CDR3 protein: CASSMPFRGSTDTQYF; CDR3 DNA: TGTGCCAGCAGCATGCCCTTTCGCGGGAGCACAGATACGCAGTATTTT
J gene: TRBJ2-7; clone size: NA; D gene: TRBD2; V gene: TRBV20-1; CDR3 protein: CSARRLAGDSKSYEQYF; CDR3 DNA: TGCAGTGCTAGGCGTCTAGCGGGAGACTCTAAATCCTACGAGCAGTACTTC
J gene: TRBJ2-7; clone size: many; D gene: TRBD2; V gene: TRBV2; CDR3 protein: CASSSGLAGVLPYEQYF; CDR3 DNA: TGTGCCAGCAGTTCGGGACTAGCGGGAGTTCTCCCTTACGAGCAGTACTTC
J gene: TRBJ1-5; clone size: NA; D gene: NA; V gene: TRBV19; CDR3 protein: CASSPSDRTGGNQPQHF; CDR3 DNA: TGTGCCAGTAGTCCGTCGGACAGAACTGGGGGCAATCAGCCCCAGCATTTT
J gene: TRBJ1-1; clone size: few; D gene: NA; V gene: TRBV5-1; CDR3 protein: CASSREGSAGTEAFF; CDR3 DNA: TGCGCCAGCAGCAGGGAGGGGTCGGCAGGGACTGAAGCTTTCTTT
J gene: TRBJ1-4; clone size: many; D gene: NA; V gene: TRBV10-1; CDR3 protein: CASSDGRGEKLFF; CDR3 DNA: TGCGCCAGCAGTGATGGACGCGGTGAAAAACTGTTTTTT
J gene: TRBJ2-5; clone size: NA; D gene: NA; V gene: TRBV10-3; CDR3 protein: CAISDSSTTETQYF; CDR3 DNA: TGTGCCATCAGTGACTCCTCCACCACGGAGACCCAGTACTTC
J gene: TRBJ1-1; clone size: many; D gene: NA; V gene: TRBV6-1; CDR3 protein: CASSEGIHTEAFF; CDR3 DNA: TGTGCCAGCAGTGAAGGCATTCACACTGAAGCTTTCTTT
J gene: TRBJ2-1; clone size: NA; D gene: NA; V gene: TRBV12-3/TRBV12-4; CDR3 protein: CASSLYEQFF; CDR3 DNA: TGTGCCAGCAGTTTATATGAGCAGTTCTTC
J gene: TRBJ2-6; clone size: few; D gene: TRBD1; V gene: TRBV27; CDR3 protein: CASSPPGQITGSGANVLTF; CDR3 DNA: TGTGCCAGCAGTCCGCCGGGACAGATCACAGGCTCTGGGGCCAACGTCCTGACTTTC
J gene: TRBJ2-5; clone size: NA; D gene: TRBD2; V gene: TRBV5-1; CDR3 protein: CASSLGQPGLASETQYF; CDR3 DNA: TGCGCCAGCAGCTTGGGCCAGCCGGGACTAGCATCAGAGACCCAGTACTTC
J gene: TRBJ2-7; clone size: NA; D gene: TRBD1; V gene: TRBV11-2; CDR3 protein: CASSRAWDRKGEQYF; CDR3 DNA: TGTGCCAGCAGCAGAGCTTGGGACAGGAAGGGGGAGCAGTACTTC
J gene: TRBJ2-7; clone size: many; D gene: NA; V gene: TRBV7-2; CDR3 protein: CASSARLGPSYEQYF; CDR3 DNA: TGTGCCAGCAGCGCAAGGTTGGGACCCTCCTACGAGCAGTACTTC
J gene: TRBJ1-5; clone size: many; D gene: NA; V gene: TRBV6-1; CDR3 protein: CASNTDSNQPQHF; CDR3 DNA: TGTGCCAGCAATACAGATAGCAATCAGCCCCAGCATTTT
J gene: TRBJ2-2; clone size: once; D gene: NA; V gene: TRBV5-1; CDR3 protein: CASRGSGDDTGELFF; CDR3 DNA: TGCGCCAGCAGGGGGTCAGGAGACGACACCGGGGAGCTGTTTTTT
J gene: TRBJ2-1; clone size: NA; D gene: NA; V gene: TRBV7-9; CDR3 protein: CASSYPWGHNEQFF; CDR3 DNA: TGTGCCAGCTCTTACCCTTGGGGCCACAATGAGCAGTTCTTC